Described below is a single T cell receptor beta chain sequence and its context. The data belong to a study of blood T cell repertoires in COVID-19. For the study at large: PBMCs, B-cell-depleted T cells, or T cells provided the cDNA or gDNA that made up the material.

The CDR3 is 22 amino acids. V lost 5 bases, J lost 10 bases, and 42 bases lay in between. Germline loops: CDR1 MDHEN, CDR2 SYDVKM. Here immunoSEQ multiplex PCR was the method, and the copy in TCRdb shows in-frame clones only, minus some. This table has 40,000 to 50,000 clones, approximately 90% appearing once. The sequencing sample was made of peripheral blood. This chain uses TRBV28 with TRBJ2-1; D is perhaps TRBD1 (7 bases). This TCR derives from a man aged 40-49 years with active COVID-19. CDR3 DNA sequence: TGTGCCAGCAGTGTTTGGGCCCTAGGGACAGCCCCAAGGGGAGGAGAGGTGTGGGAGCAGTTCTTC. This codes for CASSVWALGTAPRGGEVWEQFF.